The clone carrying this T cell receptor (beta chain) was seen at least ten times. The CDR3 regions of TCR beta were amplified from RNA transcripts. First-round RT-PCR of the TCR CDR3 relied on the HTBI primer set. A single record per CDR3 protein comes from TCRdb applying MiXCR to the multiplex PCR reads. The sample contains 500,000 to 750,000 distinct CDR3 sequences, 46% of which appear only once. This specimen comes from a study of T cells in Graves' hyperthyroidism and ophthalmopathy. V dropped 1 base and J dropped 6 bases, with 13 bases sitting between them. Germline loops: CDR1 DFQATT, CDR2 SNEGSKA (reference sequence). The CDR3 is made up of 13 amino acids. Diagnosis rested on symptoms, serum thyroxine and TRAb, thyroid ultrasound, and orbital computed tomography.

Input material: peripheral blood or thyroid tissue (not recorded which). The clonotype comes from a woman in her late teens or twenties with Graves' hyperthyroidism. This chain uses TRBV20-1 with TRBJ2-7; D possibly corresponds to TRBD2 (5 bases). CDR3 sequence: CSARVDSASEQYF. For the CDR3, the DNA is TGCAGTGCTAGAGTGGACTCTGCCTCCGAGCAGTACTTC.